The clone carrying this T cell receptor (beta chain) appeared many times. What it binds is not known. The data are from a study of T cells in Graves' hyperthyroidism and ophthalmopathy. Inclusion characteristics of ophthalmopathy patients comprised a Clinical Activity Score of at least 3, a NOSPECS grade of at least 4, and duration under 3 months. PBMCs were sourced from roughly 10 ml fresh peripheral blood. The CDR3 runs to 12 residues. V was shortened by 5 bases and J by 6 bases, with 10 bases between the two germline ends. CDR1 MDHEN and CDR2 SYDVKM come from the germline V gene. General study points: The blood repertoire included most of the expanded thyroid clonotypes above 0.001.

Amplified regions were TCR beta CDR3 sequences from RNA transcripts. First-round RT-PCR with HTBI primers amplified the TCR CDR3 region. Each CDR3 protein gets one entry after TCRdb re-called the multiplex PCR reads with MiXCR. This sample yields about 370,000 distinct CDR3 sequences, of which about 15% are seen a single time; roughly a fifth belongs to the top ten. The genes are TRBV28 and TRBJ2-5, with no clear D. The specimen was blood. The TCR comes from a woman aged 55-69 years with Graves' ophthalmopathy. The CDR3 DNA reads TGTGCCAGCAGTCGACCGCCGCAGACCCAGTACTTC. Protein product: CASSRPPQTQYF. Combining the CDR3 with reference TRBV28 and TRBJ2-5 gives the whole variable domain DVKVTQSSRYLVKRTGEKVFLECVQDMDHENMFWYRQDPGLGLRLIYFSYDVKMKEKGDIPEGYSVSREKKERFSLILESASTNQTSMYLCASSRPPQTQYFGPGTRLLVL.